The subject of this entry is one T cell receptor (beta chain). Its specificity is not known. This sample was included in a study of T-cell reconstitution after alpha-beta-depleted transplantation in children. From germline, CDR1 is MNHEY and CDR2 SMNVEV (reference sequence). V gave up 3 bases and J gave up 0 bases, with 10 bases separating them. This CDR3 region has 15 residues. Study outcomes and limitations: Some patients owed their high day-60 TCRbeta diversity to surviving recipient T cells and thymic progenitors. Approximately two months post-transplant, alpha-beta T cells reportedly originated from several hundred expanded graft clones. Newly produced T cells mostly provided counts and TCRbeta diversity after one year, as hyperexpanded clones declined.

Using unique molecular identifiers, the investigators prepared the TCRbeta library. MiXCR was run by TCRdb on the PCR reads, yielding one entry per CDR3 protein. The data contain 500,000 to 750,000 distinct CDR3 sequences, 25% to 30% of them seen just once; the ten biggest clones take up 30% to 45%. This clonotype was sampled from a boy under three years old with Wiskott-Aldrich syndrome, due to receive a stem cell transplant. The sample was PBMCs, taken before TCRalphabeta/CD19-depleted stem cell transplant. The rearrangement links TRBV27 to TRBJ2-3; possible D gene TRBD2, 5 bases. CDR3 amino acids: CASSFSRASTDTQYF. The DNA for the CDR3 is TGTGCCAGCAGTTTCTCGAGGGCTAGCACAGATACGCAGTATTTT.